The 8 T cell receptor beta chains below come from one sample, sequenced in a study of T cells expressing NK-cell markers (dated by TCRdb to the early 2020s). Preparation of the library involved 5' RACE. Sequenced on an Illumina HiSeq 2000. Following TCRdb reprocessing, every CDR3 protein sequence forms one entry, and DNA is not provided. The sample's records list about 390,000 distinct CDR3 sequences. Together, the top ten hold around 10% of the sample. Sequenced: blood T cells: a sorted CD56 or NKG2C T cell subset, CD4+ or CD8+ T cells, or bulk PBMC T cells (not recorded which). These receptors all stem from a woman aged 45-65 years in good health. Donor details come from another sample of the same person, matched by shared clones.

This chain's CDR3 is CASSRGQGAYGYTF. This chain joins TRBV6-5 and TRBJ1-2; lacking DNA, the TRBD1 call made by TCRdb goes unchecked. CDR1 MNHEY and CDR2 SVGAGI come from the germline V gene. This CDR3 contains 14 residues.

CDR3: CSVEKSDSRAEAFF. V gene TRBV29-1 combines with J gene TRBJ1-1; TCRdb picks TRBD1, but there is no DNA to check that call. Germline V gene lookup returns CDR1 SQVTM and CDR2 ANQGSEA. CDR3 length: 14 amino acids. Full variable domain (rest looked up from reference TRBV29-1 and TRBJ1-1): SAVISQKPSRDICQRGTSLTIQCQVDSQVTMMFWYRQQPGQSLTLIATANQGSEATYESGFVIDKFPISRPNLTFSTLTVSNMSPEDSSIYLCSVEKSDSRAEAFFGQGTRLTVV.

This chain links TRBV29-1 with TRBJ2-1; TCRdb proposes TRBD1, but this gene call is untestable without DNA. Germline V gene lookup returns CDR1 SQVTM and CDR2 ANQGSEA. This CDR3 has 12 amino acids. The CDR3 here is CSVGQGGNEQFF.

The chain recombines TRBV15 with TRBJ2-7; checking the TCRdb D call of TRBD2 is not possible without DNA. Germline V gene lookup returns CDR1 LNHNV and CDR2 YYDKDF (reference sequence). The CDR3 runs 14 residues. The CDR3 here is CATSRDSRAGEQYF.

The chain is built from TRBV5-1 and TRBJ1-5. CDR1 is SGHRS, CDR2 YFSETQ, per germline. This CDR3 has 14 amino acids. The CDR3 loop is CASSLEGLGQPQHF.

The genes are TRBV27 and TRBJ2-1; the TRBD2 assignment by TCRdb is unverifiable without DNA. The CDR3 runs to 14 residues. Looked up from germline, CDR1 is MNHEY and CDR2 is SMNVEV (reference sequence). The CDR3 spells CASSFGTPINEQFF.

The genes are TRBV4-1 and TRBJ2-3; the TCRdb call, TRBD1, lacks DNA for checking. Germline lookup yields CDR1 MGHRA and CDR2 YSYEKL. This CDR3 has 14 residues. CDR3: CASRGGSSTDTQYF.

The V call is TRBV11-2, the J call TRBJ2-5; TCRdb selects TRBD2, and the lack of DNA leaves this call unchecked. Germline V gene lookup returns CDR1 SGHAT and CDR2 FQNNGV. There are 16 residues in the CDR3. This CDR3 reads CASSLRGGALGETQYF. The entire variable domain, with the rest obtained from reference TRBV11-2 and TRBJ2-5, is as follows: EAGVAQSPRYKIIEKRQSVAFWCNPISGHATLYWYQQILGQGPKLLIQFQNNGVVDDSQLPKDRFSAERLKGVDSTLKIQPAKLEDSAVYLCASSLRGGALGETQYFGPGTRLLVL.